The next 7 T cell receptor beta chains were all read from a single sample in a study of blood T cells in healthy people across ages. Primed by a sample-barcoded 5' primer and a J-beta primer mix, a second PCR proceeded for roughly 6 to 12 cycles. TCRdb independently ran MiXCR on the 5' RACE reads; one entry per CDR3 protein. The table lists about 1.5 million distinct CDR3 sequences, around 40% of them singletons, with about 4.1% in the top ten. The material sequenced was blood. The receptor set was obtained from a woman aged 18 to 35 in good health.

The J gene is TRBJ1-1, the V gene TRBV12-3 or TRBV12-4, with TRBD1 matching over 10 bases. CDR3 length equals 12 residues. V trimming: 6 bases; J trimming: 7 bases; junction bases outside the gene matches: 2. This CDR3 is CASRGDRGEAFF. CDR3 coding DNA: TGTGCCAGCAGAGGGGACAGGGGTGAAGCTTTCTTT.

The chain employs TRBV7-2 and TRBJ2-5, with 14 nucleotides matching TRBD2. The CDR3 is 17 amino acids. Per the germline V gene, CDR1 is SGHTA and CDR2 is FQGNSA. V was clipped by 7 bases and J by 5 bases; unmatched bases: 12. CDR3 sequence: CASTKGLAGGGTETQYF. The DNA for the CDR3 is TGTGCCAGCACCAAAGGACTAGCGGGGGGAGGGACGGAGACCCAGTACTTC.

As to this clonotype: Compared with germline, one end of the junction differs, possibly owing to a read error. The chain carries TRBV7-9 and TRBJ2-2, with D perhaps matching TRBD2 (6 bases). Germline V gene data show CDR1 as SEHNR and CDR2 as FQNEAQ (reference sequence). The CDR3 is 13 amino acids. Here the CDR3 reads CASGGSNTGGLFF. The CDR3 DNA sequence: TGTGCCAGCGGCGGGTCAAACACCGGGGGGCTGTTTTTT.

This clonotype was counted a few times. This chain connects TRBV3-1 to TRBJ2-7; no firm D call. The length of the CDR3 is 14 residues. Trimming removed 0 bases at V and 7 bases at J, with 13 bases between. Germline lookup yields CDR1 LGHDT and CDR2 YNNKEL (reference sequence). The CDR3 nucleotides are TGTGCCAGCAGCCAAGATGCGCTAATCAATGAGCAGTACTTC. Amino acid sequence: CASSQDALINEQYF.

The chain's CDR3 is CSATGQLETQYF. The CDR3 DNA follows: TGCAGTGCTACTGGACAGCTAGAGACCCAGTACTTC. The chain combines TRBV20-1 with TRBJ2-5; a possible D gene is TRBD1 (6 bases). Germline assignment: CDR1 DFQATT and CDR2 SNEGSKA (reference sequence). CDR3 length: 12 amino acids. V lost 4 bases and J 4 bases, leaving 10 bases between the germline ends.

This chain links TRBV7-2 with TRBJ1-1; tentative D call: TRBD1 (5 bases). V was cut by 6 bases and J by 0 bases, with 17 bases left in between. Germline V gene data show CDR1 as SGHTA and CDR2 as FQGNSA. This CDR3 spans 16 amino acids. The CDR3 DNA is TGTGCCAGCAGGAGGGGAGGGCCGACCTTGAACACTGAAGCTTTCTTT. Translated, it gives CASRRGGPTLNTEAFF.

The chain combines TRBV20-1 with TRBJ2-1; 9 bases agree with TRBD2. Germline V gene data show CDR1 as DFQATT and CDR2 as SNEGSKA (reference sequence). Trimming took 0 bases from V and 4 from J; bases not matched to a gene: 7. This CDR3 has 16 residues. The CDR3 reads CSARDIWRGGYNEQFF. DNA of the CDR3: TGCAGTGCTAGAGATATCTGGCGGGGGGGTTACAATGAGCAGTTCTTC.